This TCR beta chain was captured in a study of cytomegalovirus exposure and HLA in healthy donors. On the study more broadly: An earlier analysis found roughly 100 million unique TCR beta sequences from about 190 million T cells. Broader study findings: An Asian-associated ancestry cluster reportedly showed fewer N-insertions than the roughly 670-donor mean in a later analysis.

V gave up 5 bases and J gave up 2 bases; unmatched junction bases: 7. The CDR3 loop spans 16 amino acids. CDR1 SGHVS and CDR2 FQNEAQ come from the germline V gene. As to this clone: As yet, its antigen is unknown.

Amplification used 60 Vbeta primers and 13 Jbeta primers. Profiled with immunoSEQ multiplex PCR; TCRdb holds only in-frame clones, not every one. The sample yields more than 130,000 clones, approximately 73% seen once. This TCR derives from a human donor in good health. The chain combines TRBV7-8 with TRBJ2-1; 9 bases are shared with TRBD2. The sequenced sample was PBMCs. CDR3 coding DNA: TGTGCCAGCAGCCTACATAGGACTAGCGCCTACAATGAGCAGTTCTTC. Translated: CASSLHRTSAYNEQFF.